This record concerns one TCR beta chain sequence. The data originate from a study of blood T cell repertoires in COVID-19. For the study at large: Some COVID-19 samples were acute and others convalescent; all came from the United States, Italy and Spain. PBMCs, B-cell-depleted T cells, or T cells were the source of the cDNA or gDNA that made up the material.

The authors' processing: Estimated nucleated cell counts came from reference gene primer amplification. Libraries were prepared by immunoSEQ multiplex PCR; TCRdb keeps only in-frame clonotypes and omits some of them. V and J calls and clone size are given by that table; D and trimming were obtained from the DNA. The table lists approximately 70,000 clones, approximately 83% of them singletons. This CDR3 region has 15 residues. CDR1 is MNHEY and CDR2 is SVGEGT in the germline V gene. Trimming took 0 bases from V and 2 from J, leaving 9 bases between them. Sequences were obtained from peripheral blood. This sequence originates from an elderly man with active or convalescent COVID-19. This chain connects TRBV6-2 or TRBV6-3 to TRBJ2-3, with a weak D call TRBD1 (6 bases). The CDR3 DNA reads as TGTGCCAGCAGTTACTCGTGGACAGCCACAGATACGCAGTATTTT. Protein product: CASSYSWTATDTQYF.